The next 5 T cell receptor beta chains were all read from a single sample in a study of cytomegalovirus exposure and HLA in healthy donors. Both 60 Vbeta primers and 13 Jbeta primers went into the PCR. The repertoire was sequenced with immunoSEQ multiplex PCR; TCRdb's copy has only in-frame clones and lacks some. The table has 85,000 to 120,000 clones, approximately 87% seen once. The specimen was PBMCs. The receptors derive from a man aged 35-49 years in good health and CMV-seronegative.

The chain recombines TRBV7-9 with TRBJ2-3; 8 bases are a match to TRBD1. Trimming cost V 1 base and J 2 bases; bases outside gene matches: 11. This CDR3 region has 18 residues. Germline loops: CDR1 SEHNR, CDR2 FQNEAQ (reference sequence). For the CDR3, the DNA is TGTGCCAGCAGCTTAGGGACAGGGTCGACCGAATTCACAGATACGCAGTATTTT. Translation: CASSLGTGSTEFTDTQYF. The entire variable domain, with the rest obtained from reference TRBV7-9 and TRBJ2-3, is as follows: DTGVSQNPRHKITKRGQNVTFRCDPISEHNRLYWYRQTLGQGPEFLTYFQNEAQLEKSRLLSDRFSAERPKGSFSTLEIQRTEQGDSAMYLCASSLGTGSTEFTDTQYFGPGTRLTVL.

The chain recombines TRBV18 with TRBJ2-7, with D possibly matching TRBD2 (6 bases). Germline assignment: CDR1 KGHSH and CDR2 LQKENI. The CDR3 contains 15 residues. Trimming shortened V by 3 bases and J by 5 bases, and 17 bases separated the two germline ends. In nucleotides, the CDR3 is TGTGCCAGCTCACCTCATCCAGAGGGGACTGACGAGCAGTACTTC. This gives the protein CASSPHPEGTDEQYF.

CDR3 in amino acids: CASSYSGTGGGETQYF. The DNA of the CDR3 is TGCGCCAGCAGCTACTCCGGGACAGGGGGCGGCGAGACCCAGTACTTC. The chain carries TRBV5-1 and TRBJ2-5; TRBD1 aligns across 12 bases. The CDR3 has 16 amino acids. The germline gives CDR1 SGHRS, CDR2 YFSETQ. V dropped 3 bases and J dropped 5; count of bases not matched to a gene: 8.

A few counts support this clone. The V call is TRBV5-1, the J call TRBJ1-2; D gene unclear. This CDR3 contains 12 residues. Germline CDR1 SGHRS, CDR2 YFSETQ. The V and J ends lost 4 bases and 4 bases respectively, with 8 bases between them. The CDR3 region is CASSGQSYGYTF. CDR3 nucleotides: TGCGCCAGCAGCGGGCAGAGCTATGGCTACACCTTC.

This clone was counted a few times. Here the CDR3 reads CAWSVARGNTIYF. CDR3 coding DNA: TGTGCCTGGAGTGTAGCTAGGGGAAACACCATATATTTT. The V gene is TRBV30, the J gene TRBJ1-3; D is undetermined. This CDR3 has 13 residues. Germline-derived CDR1 and CDR2 are GTSNPN and SVGIG (reference sequence). Trimming cost V 0 bases and J 4 bases, with 7 bases left between them. The entire variable domain, with the rest obtained from reference TRBV30 and TRBJ1-3, is as follows: SQTIHQWPATLVQPVGSPLSLECTVEGTSNPNLYWYRQAAGRGLQLLFYSVGIGQISSEVPQNLSASRPQDRQFILSSKKLLLSDSGFYLCAWSVARGNTIYFGEGSWLTVV.